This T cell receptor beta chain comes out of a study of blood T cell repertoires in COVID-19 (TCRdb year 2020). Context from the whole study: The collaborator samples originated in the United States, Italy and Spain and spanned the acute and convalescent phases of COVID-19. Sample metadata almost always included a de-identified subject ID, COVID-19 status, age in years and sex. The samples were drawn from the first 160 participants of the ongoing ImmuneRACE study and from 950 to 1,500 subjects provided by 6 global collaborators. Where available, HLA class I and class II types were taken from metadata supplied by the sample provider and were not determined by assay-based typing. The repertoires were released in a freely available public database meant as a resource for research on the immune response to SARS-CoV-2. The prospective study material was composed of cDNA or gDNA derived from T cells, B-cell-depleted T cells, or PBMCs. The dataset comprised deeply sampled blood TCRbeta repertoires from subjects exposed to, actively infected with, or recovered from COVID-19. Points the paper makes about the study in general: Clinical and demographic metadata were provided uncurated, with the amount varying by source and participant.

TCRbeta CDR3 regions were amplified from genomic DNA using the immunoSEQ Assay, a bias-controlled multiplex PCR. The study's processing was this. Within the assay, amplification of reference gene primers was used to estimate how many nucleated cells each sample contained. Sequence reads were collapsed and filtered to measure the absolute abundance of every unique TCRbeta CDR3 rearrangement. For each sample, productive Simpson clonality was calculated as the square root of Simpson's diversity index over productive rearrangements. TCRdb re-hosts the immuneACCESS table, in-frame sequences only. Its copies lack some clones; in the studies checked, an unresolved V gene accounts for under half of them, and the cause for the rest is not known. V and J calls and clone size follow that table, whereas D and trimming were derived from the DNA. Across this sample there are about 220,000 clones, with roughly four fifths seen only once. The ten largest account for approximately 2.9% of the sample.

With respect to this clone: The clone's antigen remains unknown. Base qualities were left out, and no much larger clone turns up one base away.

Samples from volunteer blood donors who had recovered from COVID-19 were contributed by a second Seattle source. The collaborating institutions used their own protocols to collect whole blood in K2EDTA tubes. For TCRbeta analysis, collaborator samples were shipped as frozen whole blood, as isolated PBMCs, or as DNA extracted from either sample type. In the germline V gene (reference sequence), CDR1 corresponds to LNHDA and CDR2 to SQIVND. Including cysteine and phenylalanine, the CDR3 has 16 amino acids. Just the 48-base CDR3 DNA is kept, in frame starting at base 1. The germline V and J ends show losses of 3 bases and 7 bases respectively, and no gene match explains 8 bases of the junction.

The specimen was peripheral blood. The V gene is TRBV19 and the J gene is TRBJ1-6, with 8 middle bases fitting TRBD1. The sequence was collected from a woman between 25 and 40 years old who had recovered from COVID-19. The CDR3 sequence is CASSIGQGAVNSPLHF. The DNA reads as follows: TGTGCCAGTAGTATCGGGCAGGGGGCGGTCAATTCACCCCTCCACTTT.